A single sample is the source of the 10 T cell receptor beta chains below, sequenced in a study of blood T cell repertoires in COVID-19. Generated by immunoSEQ multiplex PCR, the TCRdb table keeps only in-frame clones and is missing some. The profile shows about 200,000 clones, approximately 86% of them singletons. Sequenced: PBMCs or T cells enriched from blood (not recorded which). The receptor source for this set is a young woman who had been exposed to COVID-19.

The genes are TRBV5-1 and TRBJ1-4; D ambiguous. CDR1 is SGHRS, CDR2 YFSETQ, per germline. V gave up 0 bases and J gave up 1 base, with 7 bases separating them. The CDR3 is 15 amino acids. The CDR3 loop is CASSLGGGTNEKLFF. The CDR3 nucleotides read TGCGCCAGCAGCTTGGGCGGAGGAACTAATGAAAAACTGTTTTTT.

The gene calls are TRBV19 and TRBJ2-7; D gene uncertain. V was clipped by 5 bases and J by 2 bases, with 10 bases between them. CDR1 and CDR2 (germline): LNHDA, SQIVND (reference sequence). The CDR3 sequence is 13 residues long. The CDR3 DNA reads TGTGCCAGTAGTCCGGCGGCCCCCTACGAGCAGTACTTC. This translates into CASSPAAPYEQYF. The whole variable domain, filled in from reference TRBV19 and TRBJ2-7, reads DGGITQSPKYLFRKEGQNVTLSCEQNLNHDAMYWYRQDPGQGLRLIYYSQIVNDFQKGDIAEGYSVSREKKESFPLTVTSAQKNPTAFYLCASSPAAPYEQYFGPGTRLTVT.

The chain joins TRBV3-1 (or the pseudogene TRBV3-2) to TRBJ1-3; D gene ambiguous. The CDR3 spans 14 residues. Per germline, CDR1 LGHDT and CDR2 YNNKEL (reference sequence). Trimming removed 4 bases at V and 2 bases at J, with 9 bases between. CDR3 sequence (DNA): TGTGCCAGCAGCCCAGATGGGCCTGGAAACACCATATATTTT. The encoded protein is CASSPDGPGNTIYF.

This sequence joins TRBV5-1 and TRBJ1-4; a possible D gene is TRBD1 (5 bases). CDR1 is SGHRS and CDR2 is YFSETQ in the germline V gene. V was trimmed by 3 bases and J by 4 bases, leaving 13 bases between them. The CDR3 is 15 amino acids. The CDR3 sequence is CASSSQGSINEKLFF. The CDR3 DNA follows: TGCGCCAGCAGCTCCCAGGGTTCAATTAATGAAAAACTGTTTTTT.

This clone was seen once. This chain uses TRBV19 with TRBJ1-1, with no clear D. Trimming left V 5 bases short and J 5 bases short, with 9 bases between. Germline V CDR1 and CDR2: LNHDA, SQIVND (reference sequence). The CDR3 contains 12 residues. Written as DNA, the CDR3 is TGTGCCAGTAGTTTCGGGAGAACTGAAGCTTTCTTT. Protein: CASSFGRTEAFF.

This chain links TRBV5-4 with TRBJ2-7; the match to TRBD1 covers 7 bases. The CDR3 length is 13 residues. CDR1 is SGHNT and CDR2 is YYREEE in the germline V gene (reference sequence). J was trimmed by 5 bases and V by 4 bases; bases with no gene match: 6. The CDR3 bases are TGTGCCAGCAGCCCACAGGGGTTCCACGAGCAGTACTTC. Translated: CASSPQGFHEQYF. Full variable domain (outside the CDR3, taken from reference TRBV5-4 and TRBJ2-7): ETGVTQSPTHLIKTRGQQVTLRCSSQSGHNTVSWYQQALGQGPQFIFQYYREEENGRGNFPPRFSGLQFPNYSSELNVNALELDDSALYLCASSPQGFHEQYFGPGTRLTVT.

V gene TRBV24-1 combines with J gene TRBJ2-3; TRBD1 aligns across 8 bases. The CDR3 contains 15 residues. Germline CDR1 KGHDR, CDR2 SFDVKD. Germline trimming cut 5 bases from V and 11 bases from J; bases unmatched to any gene: 14. The CDR3, as DNA: TGTGCCACCAGTGGTAATGACAGGGGTTGGAGTAGGCAGTATTTT. Translated: CATSGNDRGWSRQYF.

V is TRBV27 and J is TRBJ2-7; 7 bases map to TRBD2. V lost 11 bases and J lost 1; bases outside the gene matches: 8. This CDR3 has 13 residues. The germline V gene encodes CDR1 MNHEY and CDR2 SMNVEV (reference sequence). DNA of the CDR3: TGTGCCTCCCGGGGGGTAGTATCCTACGAGCAGTACTTC. Amino acids: CASRGVVSYEQYF.

The count of this clone is one. The rearrangement uses TRBV6-2 or TRBV6-3 and TRBJ1-1; 7 bases fit TRBD1. V lost 6 bases, J lost 10 bases, and 11 bases stayed unmatched. The CDR3 spans 13 residues. In germline, CDR1 is MNHEY, CDR2 SVGEGT. The CDR3 reads CASSGTGATRAFF. The CDR3 nucleotides read TGTGCCAGCAGCGGAACAGGGGCAACCAGAGCTTTCTTT.

This chain connects TRBV10-3 to TRBJ2-3, with 10 bases that match TRBD2. V trimming: 3 bases; J trimming: 6 bases; junction bases outside the gene matches: 15. This CDR3 comprises 18 residues. The germline CDR1 and CDR2 sequences are ENHRY and SYGVKD. The CDR3 sequence: CAISEGSRSGGAGDTQYF. Written as DNA, the CDR3 is TGTGCCATCAGTGAAGGCTCGCGGAGCGGGGGGGCCGGGGATACGCAGTATTTT.